This T cell receptor (beta chain) originates from a study of T cells in Graves' hyperthyroidism and ophthalmopathy (dated by TCRdb to between 2018 and 2020). Concerning the study at large: Peripheral blood samples were taken at the time of initial diagnosis, prior to any treatment. TCR V-J signatures able to tell the groups apart were searched for in a discovery cohort of approximately 95 patients, of whom fewer than 45 had Graves' ophthalmopathy and around 57 had stable Graves' hyperthyroidism. Whether ophthalmopathy could be predicted prospectively was tested in an independent validation cohort made up of about 20 hyperthyroidism patients plus 17 patients who later progressed to ophthalmopathy. For training and testing, the 100 or so patients in the discovery cohort were randomly divided in a 7:3 ratio. Thyroid tissue and blood T-cell repertoires from over 5 Graves' hyperthyroidism patients were also compared in the study. Following sampling, methimazole starting at 30 mg daily was given to hyperthyroidism patients, and high-dose intravenous methylprednisolone was given to ophthalmopathy patients. The paper reports TCR Vbeta CDR3 sequencing of over 130 peripheral blood samples: under 45 ophthalmopathy, 70 to 85 hyperthyroidism and around 17 progressor patients.

As encoded in the germline V gene, CDR1 is SGHRS while CDR2 is YFSETQ. The CDR3 spans 19 residues, from the cysteine through the phenylalanine. The DNA shown is the 57-base CDR3, in frame from base 1. At the junction V is shortened by 3 bases and J by 0 bases; bases outside the gene matches: 11. TCR beta CDR3 regions were amplified from RNA transcripts. The TCR CDR3 was subjected to a first round of RT-PCR using the HTBI primer set and the Qiagen OneStep RT-PCR kit. Libraries were constructed in a second round of multiplex PCR, after which size selection and purification were carried out. Libraries were sequenced paired-end with 100 bp reads on an Illumina HiSeq2000. The paper's processing steps were these. SOAPnuke was used to process the raw data, with reads discarded if the reads contained adapters or uncalled bases, had a mean Phred below 15, or lacked an exact constant-primer or identifier match. High-quality paired reads were merged with COPE v1.2.5, and unique nucleotide sequences were defined as clonotypes. MiTCR v1.1 was used to align the clonotypes against IMGT TRBV, TRBD and TRBJ reference segments. The analysis was restricted to V-J combinations with a frequency above 0.0001, which together covered about 99% of the repertoires. The TCS score was defined as the ratio of F50 (clonal expansion) to E x V (chaos), calculated using BLOSUM62-based TCRdist between CDR3 peptides within each V-J. Welch's t-statistics and random forest reduced 500 to 650 V-J features to about 12, which were used in a naive Bayes classifier (R e1071). TCRdb passed the public sequencing reads through fastp at Q25 and MiXCR, retaining productive beta sequences. Every entry covers one CDR3 protein and lists the most common genes and DNA from its rows. TCRdb's processing, not the authors', yielded these V and J calls. The sample profile shows hundreds of thousands of distinct CDR3 sequences; about 24% of them were found once. The ten largest clones represent around 11% of the sample.

Note on this clonotype: Its antigen is not yet known. Base qualities were left out, and no much larger clone turns up one base away.

Study-level results and caveats: In validation, the model predicted progression to ophthalmopathy a median of about 6.8 months before onset, with approximately 70% sensitivity and around 76% specificity. A 13 V-J signature model separated ophthalmopathy from stable hyperthyroidism, with approximately 87% sensitivity and 81.08% specificity in cross-validation and 80%/75% in testing. Blood samples also contained most of the expanded thyroid clonotypes (frequency above 0.001), which suggests that blood repertoires may reflect thyroid immune responses. Sample size was not statistically predetermined, and investigators were not blinded to group allocation.

In the ophthalmopathy patients, disease was moderately to severely active, with a Clinical Activity Score of 3 or more, a NOSPECS grade of 4 or more, and a duration of less than 3 months. Exclusion was applied to patients with uncontrolled infections, other autoimmune diseases, pregnancy or lactation. Diagnoses relied on clinical symptoms, serum thyroxine and TRAb, thyroid ultrasound and orbital computed tomography. PBMCs were isolated from about 10 ml of fresh peripheral blood by Ficoll-Paque density gradient centrifugation. Total RNA was extracted with Trizol reagent, and quality was checked on an Agilent 2100 Bioanalyzer.

In this chain, TRBV5-1 is recombined with TRBJ1-6, with TRBD1 identical over 8 junction bases. Sequenced material: blood. This TCR came from a woman in her twenties or thirties with Graves' ophthalmopathy. The DNA reads TGCGCCAGCAGCTCCTTTTCCGGGACAGGCGGCTCCTATAATTCACCCCTCCACTTT. Translation gives CASSSFSGTGGSYNSPLHF. Reference TRBV5-1 and TRBJ1-6 proteins supply the regions before and after the CDR3; the full variable domain is: KAGVTQTPRYLIKTRGQQVTLSCSPISGHRSVSWYQQTPGQGLQFLFEYFSETQRNKGNFPGRFSGRQFSNSRSEMNVSTLELGDSALYLCASSSFSGTGGSYNSPLHFGNGTRLTVT.